Following are 25 T cell receptor beta chains from one sample sequenced in a study of T-cell reconstitution after alpha-beta-depleted transplantation in children. Using unique molecular identifiers, the investigators prepared the TCRbeta library. TCRdb processed the PCR reads anew with MiXCR; each CDR3 protein has one entry. There are roughly 190,000 distinct CDR3 sequences in the sample; approximately 14% occur only once, and 13% lies in the top ten. This sample comprised PBMCs from the stem cell graft donor, obtained from the stem cell graft. The source of these receptors is a human donor who donated a stem cell graft to a child with acute lymphoblastic leukemia.

V is TRBV2 and J is TRBJ2-1, with 9 bases matching TRBD2. There are 16 residues in the CDR3. The V and J ends lost 5 bases and 0 bases, in that order; junction bases with no gene match: 5. Germline CDR1 SNHLY, CDR2 FYNNEI. Written as DNA, the CDR3 is TGTGCCAGCAGTAGTAAACTAGCGGGCTCCTACAATGAGCAGTTCTTC. Protein sequence: CASSSKLAGSYNEQFF.

This clonotype was found many times. This sequence joins TRBV20-1 and TRBJ1-5, with D uncertain. Trimming pared 6 bases from V and 2 bases from J, leaving 11 bases between. There are 13 residues in the CDR3. Germline lookup yields CDR1 DFQATT and CDR2 SNEGSKA (reference sequence). The CDR3 region has the DNA TGCAGTGCGGACCGTGGGGGCAATCAGCCCCAGCATTTT. Encoded protein: CSADRGGNQPQHF.

There are a few counts of this clonotype. V usage is TRBV10-2 and J usage is TRBJ2-7; D remains unclear. In germline, CDR1 is WSHSY, CDR2 SAAADI. Trimming removed 1 base from V and 2 bases from J, with 6 bases in between. This CDR3 spans 13 amino acids. CDR3 sequence: CASSEYSPYEQYF. For the CDR3, the DNA is TGCGCCAGCAGTGAGTATAGCCCCTACGAGCAGTACTTC.

In its sample, this clonotype was seen a few times. The chain is built from TRBV12-3 or TRBV12-4 and TRBJ1-3, with a weak D call TRBD1 (6 bases). Trimming stripped 1 base from V and 4 bases from J, with 11 bases between. There are 15 residues in the CDR3. CDR3 protein: CASSLGPGAGNTIYF. The CDR3 region has the DNA TGTGCCAGCAGTTTAGGTCCAGGGGCCGGAAACACCATATATTTT.

This clonotype was detected ten times or more. The chain combines TRBV10-3 with TRBJ2-7; 8 nucleotides match TRBD1. Germline trimming cut 4 bases from V and 5 bases from J; bases unmatched to any gene: 7. This CDR3 is 14 amino acids long. Germline CDR1 reads ENHRY; CDR2 reads SYGVKD. The CDR3 DNA follows: TGTGCCATCAGTGGGACAGGGAAACTCCACGAGCAGTACTTC. It encodes CAISGTGKLHEQYF.

This clonotype has ten or more counts. The chain joins TRBV12-3 or TRBV12-4 to TRBJ1-5; 7 bases agree with TRBD1. V was pared by 3 bases and J by 5 bases, with 7 bases of the junction left unmatched. There are 15 residues in the CDR3. CDR3 sequence: CASSFSGQIHQPQHF. The DNA for the CDR3 is TGTGCCAGCAGTTTCTCGGGACAGATTCATCAGCCCCAGCATTTT.

The chain has TRBV12-3 or TRBV12-4 and TRBJ1-1, with D unclear. Trimming left V 3 bases short and J 3 bases short, with 20 bases between. The CDR3 contains 17 residues. The DNA for the CDR3 is TGTGCCAGCAGTTTTTATGGGATTTGGCAAGCCGACACTGAAGCTTTCTTT. Translating gives CASSFYGIWQADTEAFF.

Ten or more counts support this clonotype. The chain combines TRBV2 with TRBJ2-3; TRBD2 agrees at 13 bases. With 6 bases clipped from V and 0 bases from J, the junction kept 9 bases outside the gene matches. This CDR3 has 18 residues. CDR1 and CDR2 (germline): SNHLY, FYNNEI. CDR3 sequence reads: CASSNAGTSGTSTDTQYF. In DNA, the CDR3 is TGTGCCAGCAGCAATGCCGGGACTAGCGGGACAAGCACAGATACGCAGTATTTT.

This clonotype was picked up many times. V is TRBV30 and J is TRBJ2-7; 7 positions agree with TRBD2. CDR1 and CDR2 from the germline V gene are GTSNPN and SVGIG (reference sequence). Germline trimming cut 8 bases from V and 5 bases from J; bases unmatched to any gene: 9. This CDR3 comprises 12 residues. The CDR3 coding sequence is TGTGCCGGAGTGGGAGGGGCGGACGAGCAGTACTTC. It encodes CAGVGGADEQYF.

This clonotype has just a few counts. This rearrangement joins TRBV12-3 or TRBV12-4 to TRBJ1-2, with 7 bases matching TRBD1. The CDR3 sequence is 14 residues long. The V and J ends lost 7 bases and 4 bases, in that order; junction bases with no gene match: 9. CDR3 nucleotides: TGTGCCAGCACCAAACAGGGGATCGGCTATGGCTACACCTTC. It yields the protein CASTKQGIGYGYTF.

The chain is built from TRBV19 and TRBJ2-1; 13 nucleotides agree with TRBD2. Trimming removed 4 bases from V and 15 bases from J; junction bases left unmatched: 9. Germline V gene lookup returns CDR1 LNHDA and CDR2 SQIVND (reference sequence). The length of the CDR3 is 14 residues. As DNA, the CDR3 is TGTGCCAGTAGTAGCCCGGGACTAGCGGGATTTTGGTTCTTC. Its translation: CASSSPGLAGFWFF.

This clonotype showed up many times. A junction boundary mismatches the germline segment, possibly from a read error. The genes are TRBV20-1 and TRBJ2-5; no clear D gene. The CDR3 length is 13 residues. CDR1 is DFQATT and CDR2 is SNEGSKA in the germline V gene (reference sequence). CDR3 amino acids: CSASIGRSESQYF. CDR3 bases: TGCAGTGCTAGTATTGGCCGCTCGGAGAGCCAGTACTTC.

This clonotype was detected many times. The chain joins TRBV11-2 to TRBJ2-7, with 10 bases identical to TRBD2. Germline V gene lookup returns CDR1 SGHAT and CDR2 FQNNGV. There are 17 residues in the CDR3. After removal of 2 bases from V and 3 bases from J, the junction contained 10 bases not matched to a gene. This CDR3 reads CASSLQFGTSANYEQYF. CDR3 nucleotide sequence: TGTGCCAGCAGCTTACAGTTCGGGACTAGCGCTAACTACGAGCAGTACTTC.

The table lists this clonotype with many counts. This chain connects TRBV6-1 to TRBJ1-1; tentative D call: TRBD1 (5 bases). Trimming left V 6 bases short and J 1 base short, with 15 bases between. Germline V CDR1 and CDR2: MNHNS, SASEGT. The CDR3 is made up of 15 amino acids. The CDR3 sequence is CASRQPGRQNTEAFF. DNA of the CDR3: TGTGCCAGCAGACAACCGGGACGGCAGAACACTGAAGCTTTCTTT.

This chain joins TRBV18 and TRBJ1-2; no reliable D call. Germline V CDR1 and CDR2: KGHSH, LQKENI. V lost 1 base, J lost 0 bases, and 15 bases lay in between. CDR3 size: 17 residues. The CDR3 nucleotides are TGTGCCAGCTCACCACTTCAAGAGACCGGAGCTAACTATGGCTACACCTTC. This gives the protein CASSPLQETGANYGYTF.

J is TRBJ2-1 and V is TRBV4-1; 10 bases line up with TRBD2. Germline V gives CDR1 MGHRA, CDR2 YSYEKL. The V segment lost 4 bases and the J segment 9 bases; nucleotides outside the gene matches: 9. The length of the CDR3 is 15 residues. CDR3 protein: CASSPAGGWASEQFF. The CDR3 nucleotides read TGCGCCAGCAGCCCAGCGGGAGGGTGGGCGAGTGAGCAGTTCTTC.

This clonotype was counted many times. The rearrangement joins TRBV7-9 to TRBJ2-3; no definite D call. The CDR3 sequence is 13 residues long. Trimming removed 5 bases from V and 6 bases from J, with 12 bases in between. Germline V gene data show CDR1 as SEHNR and CDR2 as FQNEAQ (reference sequence). The CDR3 region is CASSPDIADTQYF. DNA of the CDR3: TGTGCCAGCAGCCCTGACATTGCCGATACGCAGTATTTT.

This clonotype has just a few counts. This chain joins TRBV20-1 and TRBJ2-1; D is undetermined. CDR1 is DFQATT and CDR2 is SNEGSKA in the germline V gene (reference sequence). The length of the CDR3 is 15 residues. The V end lost 6 bases, the J end lost 6 bases, and 21 bases lay between the germline ends. The CDR3 nucleotides are TGCAGTGCCCGCGGATCTCCCTTGGGTCCCAATGAGCAGTTCTTC. Amino acid sequence: CSARGSPLGPNEQFF.

The CDR3 is CSASPTNTYHEKLFF. CDR3 in DNA: TGCAGTGCTAGTCCGACAAACACATACCATGAAAAACTGTTTTTT. The chain employs TRBV20-1 and TRBJ1-4; no clear D. The CDR3 is 15 amino acids. CDR1 DFQATT and CDR2 SNEGSKA come from the germline V gene (reference sequence). V lost 3 bases and J lost 6, with 17 bases in between.

This clonotype occurred many times. The chain has TRBV9 and TRBJ2-2; D remains unclear. V was clipped by 3 bases and J by 1 base, with 7 bases between them. Per germline, CDR1 SGDLS and CDR2 YYNGEE. The CDR3 runs to 14 residues. In nucleotides, the CDR3 is TGTGCCAGCAGCGGGGATAGGAACACCGGGGAGCTGTTTTTT. This gives the protein CASSGDRNTGELFF.

This clonotype has ten or more counts. The chain joins TRBV7-9 to TRBJ2-7, with TRBD1 matching 9 bases. Germline CDR1 reads SEHNR; CDR2 reads FQNEAQ (reference sequence). V trimming: 3 bases; J trimming: 5 bases; junction bases outside the gene matches: 5. The CDR3 is made up of 14 amino acids. The chain's CDR3 is CASSLGDRDHEQYF. The CDR3 DNA follows: TGTGCCAGCAGCTTGGGGGACAGGGACCACGAGCAGTACTTC.

At least ten counts were recorded for this clonotype. The rearrangement joins TRBV5-1 to TRBJ2-7, with TRBD1 identical over 8 bases. Germline CDR1 SGHRS, CDR2 YFSETQ. The trim removed 4 bases at V and 2 bases at J, leaving 8 bases unmatched. The CDR3 totals 15 residues. The CDR3 loop reads CASSVGQGQTYEQYF. Written as DNA, the CDR3 is TGCGCCAGCAGCGTCGGACAGGGTCAAACCTACGAGCAGTACTTC.

The rearrangement uses TRBV12-3 or TRBV12-4 and TRBJ1-3; TRBD1 agrees at 8 bases. This CDR3 is built from 15 residues. Losses at the gene ends were 3 bases for V and 4 bases for J; bases not matched to a gene: 5. The CDR3 region has the DNA TGTGCCAGCAGTTTGTCAGGGGGCGTCGGAAACACCATATATTTT. Its protein is CASSLSGGVGNTIYF.

Ten or more counts support this clonotype. The rearrangement joins TRBV10-3 to TRBJ2-3; no clear D. Germline V CDR1 and CDR2: ENHRY, SYGVKD. Trimming removed 10 bases at V and 0 bases at J, with 17 bases between. This CDR3 is built from 15 residues. Written as DNA, the CDR3 is TGTGCCACCGGAGCGATGGATGCTAGCACAGATACGCAGTATTTT. As protein: CATGAMDASTDTQYF.

The sample holds many counts of this clonotype. This chain connects TRBV6-1 to TRBJ1-5; 8 bases fit TRBD1. CDR1 is MNHNS, CDR2 SASEGT, per germline. V shed 5 bases, J shed 1 base, and the junction held 4 bases outside the gene matches. The CDR3 length is 15 residues. The CDR3 sequence is CASSPDRGSNQPQHF. In nucleotides, the CDR3 is TGTGCCAGCAGTCCCGACAGGGGAAGCAATCAGCCCCAGCATTTT.